Each of the 26 T cell receptor beta chains below was sequenced from the same sample in a study of T cell repertoires in cytomegalovirus infection. TCRdb itself ran the reads through MiXCR, one entry per CDR3 protein. The top ten clones hold 53% of a sample with over 45,000 distinct CDR3 sequences, around 21% of them seen once. Their antigens are not known. Source: CD8+ T cells from cultured PBMCs, taken from culture after CMV antigen stimulation. All receptors come from a human donor in good health (CMV status not recorded). Some clones in this sample may be carry-over from other donors' samples.

There are many counts of this clonotype. The J gene is TRBJ2-1, the V gene TRBV4-1, with a weak D call TRBD2 (5 bases). CDR3 length: 16 residues. Germline V CDR1 and CDR2: MGHRA, YSYEKL. Trimming cost V 0 bases and J 2 bases, with 11 bases left between them. This CDR3 reads CASSQDEGATYNEQFF. CDR3 bases: TGCGCCAGCAGCCAAGATGAGGGAGCAACCTACAATGAGCAGTTCTTC.

The chain has TRBV4-3 and TRBJ2-5, with D possibly being TRBD1 (6 bases). Germline values: CDR1 LGHNA, CDR2 YSLEER. Between the trimmed V and J ends, which lost 0 bases and 2 bases, there was a span of 10 bases. This CDR3 has 15 residues. CDR3 nucleotide sequence: TGCGCCAGCAGCCAAGATCGCACAGGGCAAGAGACCCAGTACTTC. Its protein product is CASSQDRTGQETQYF.

This clonotype was counted a few times. The chain links TRBV7-6 to TRBJ2-3; D may be TRBD2 (5 bases). V lost 2 bases, J lost 4 bases, and 10 bases lay in between. The CDR3 contains 14 residues. Germline CDR1 and CDR2: SGHVS and FNYEAQ. Written as DNA, the CDR3 is TGTGCCAGCAGCTTAAGAGGACTCCCAGATACGCAGTATTTT. Protein product: CASSLRGLPDTQYF.

The chain carries TRBV29-1 and TRBJ2-1; D is unresolved. The ends were cut back, 1 base at V and 9 bases at J, with 10 bases in the middle. The germline gives CDR1 SQVTM, CDR2 ANQGSEA. This CDR3 comprises 12 residues. The CDR3 protein is CSVEVVISEQFF. The CDR3 DNA follows: TGCAGCGTTGAAGTAGTAATCAGTGAGCAGTTCTTC.

The chain uses TRBV7-6 and TRBJ2-2; 9 nucleotides agree with TRBD2. The CDR3 covers 16 residues. V was clipped by 5 bases and J by 0 bases; unmatched bases: 4. Germline CDR1 reads SGHVS; CDR2 reads FNYEAQ. CDR3 region: CASSHTSGPNTGELFF. As DNA, the CDR3 is TGTGCCAGCAGCCATACTAGCGGGCCGAACACCGGGGAGCTGTTTTTT.

This clonotype was recorded at least ten times. The rearrangement uses TRBV6-1 and TRBJ2-7; no clear D gene. Germline CDR1 and CDR2: MNHNS and SASEGT. Trimming pared 5 bases from V and 2 bases from J, leaving 16 bases between. The CDR3 extends over 15 amino acids. The CDR3, as DNA: TGTGCCAGCAGTCCTCAGGACGCTTCAACCTACGAGCAGTACTTC. This encodes CASSPQDASTYEQYF.

The chain combines TRBV20-1 with TRBJ2-6; D assignment may be TRBD1 or TRBD2 (5 bases each). The V gene lost 8 bases and the J gene lost 0 bases, with 20 bases spanning the gap. This CDR3 has 17 amino acids. Looked up from germline, CDR1 is DFQATT and CDR2 is SNEGSKA (reference sequence). The CDR3 spells CSSNQGVHFSGANVLTF. The CDR3 bases are TGCAGTAGTAACCAGGGAGTCCATTTCTCTGGGGCCAACGTCCTGACTTTC.

In the case of this clonotype: A much more abundant neighbour one base away suggests this may be a read error. This rearrangement joins TRBV27 to TRBJ1-4, with D uncertain. From germline, CDR1 is MNHEY and CDR2 SMNVEV (reference sequence). This CDR3 is built from 16 residues. The CDR3 reads CAGSLSGPLTAEKLFF. In DNA, the CDR3 is TGTGCCGGCAGTTTATCCGGCCCCCTTACGGCGGAAAAACTGTTTTTT.

This clonotype was seen only once. The V call is TRBV30, the J call TRBJ1-1; TRBD1 matches 7 bases. V lost 2 bases to trimming and J lost 0 bases; unmatched junction nucleotides: 3. This CDR3 is 14 amino acids long. The V gene's germline CDR1 is GTSNPN and CDR2 SVGIG (reference sequence). The CDR3 region is CAWSRGTVNTEAFF. As DNA, the CDR3 is TGTGCCTGGAGTAGGGGGACAGTGAACACTGAAGCTTTCTTT.

This chain joins TRBV7-6 and TRBJ2-5; a possible D gene is TRBD1 (5 bases). The CDR3 contains 14 residues. V was pared by 3 bases and J by 5 bases, with 13 bases between. Germline CDR1 SGHVS, CDR2 FNYEAQ. CDR3 residues: CASSFDRNGETQYF. CDR3 DNA: TGTGCCAGCAGCTTCGACAGAAATGGGGAGACCCAGTACTTC.

This clonotype was counted at least ten times. This rearrangement joins TRBV6-2 or TRBV6-3 to TRBJ2-1, with 10 bases fitting TRBD1. This CDR3 region has 16 residues. CDR1 is MNHEY, CDR2 SVGEGT, per germline. J was trimmed by 7 bases and V by 6 bases; bases with no gene match: 12. DNA of the CDR3: TGTGCCAGCAGCATACCGGGACAGGGGTGGGAGAATGAGCAGTTCTTC. Translating gives CASSIPGQGWENEQFF.

The chain uses TRBV20-1 and TRBJ2-7; D possibly corresponds to TRBD2 (5 bases). Between the trimmed V and J ends, which lost 0 bases and 3 bases, there was a span of 15 bases. This CDR3 region has 15 residues. Germline CDR1 reads DFQATT; CDR2 reads SNEGSKA (reference sequence). CDR3 loop: CSARDVGLSVYEQYF. The CDR3 coding sequence is TGCAGTGCTAGAGATGTAGGACTCTCCGTCTACGAGCAGTACTTC.

The table lists this clonotype with many counts. The CDR3 DNA is TGTGCCAGCAGCTCGACGACAGGGAAAGGCTACACCTTC. It translates to CASSSTTGKGYTF. This chain joins TRBV7-9 and TRBJ1-2; 7 bases agree with TRBD1. CDR1 SEHNR and CDR2 FQNEAQ come from the germline V gene (reference sequence). The J segment lost 8 bases and the V segment lost 4 bases, leaving 7 bases of the junction unmatched. The CDR3 is made up of 13 amino acids.

This clonotype was seen at least ten times. The J gene is TRBJ2-1, the V gene TRBV5-4; 8 bases match TRBD2. The CDR3 extends over 15 amino acids. J was trimmed by 2 bases and V by 2 bases; bases with no gene match: 3. Germline V gives CDR1 SGHNT, CDR2 YYREEE (reference sequence). DNA for the CDR3: TGTGCCAGCAGCTTTAGCGGGACCACCTACAATGAGCAGTTCTTC. This sequence encodes CASSFSGTTYNEQFF.

This clonotype appeared once. V gene TRBV20-1 combines with J gene TRBJ2-5; D gene uncertain. This CDR3 has 16 residues. Looked up from germline, CDR1 is DFQATT and CDR2 is SNEGSKA (reference sequence). Deletions cut 0 bases from V and 1 base from J, with 15 bases between. The CDR3 nucleotides are TGCAGTGCTAGAGATTTTGTGGAGATCGTCCAAGAGACCCAGTACTTC. It is translated as CSARDFVEIVQETQYF.

This chain joins TRBV19 and TRBJ2-1, with 10 bases matching TRBD2. With V trimmed by 1 base and J by 4 bases, 1 base remained unmatched. The CDR3 has 15 amino acids. Per the germline V gene, CDR1 is LNHDA and CDR2 is SQIVND (reference sequence). In DNA, the CDR3 is TGTGCCAGTAGTATAGCTAGCGGGAGTTACAATGAGCAGTTCTTC. Its translation is CASSIASGSYNEQFF.

This clonotype was picked up a small number of times. The chain links TRBV24-1 to TRBJ1-1; D not resolved. Between the trimmed V and J ends, which lost 11 bases and 0 bases, there was a span of 12 bases. CDR3 length: 13 amino acids. Germline V gene lookup returns CDR1 KGHDR and CDR2 SFDVKD. CDR3 amino acids: CAKKQEMNTEAFF. The CDR3 coding sequence is TGTGCCAAGAAACAAGAGATGAACACTGAAGCTTTCTTT.

The V call is TRBV7-9, the J call TRBJ2-5, with no clear D. The V end lost 1 base, the J end lost 4 bases, and 7 bases lay between the germline ends. In germline, CDR1 is SEHNR, CDR2 FQNEAQ (reference sequence). The CDR3 extends over 13 amino acids. The CDR3 here is CASSLVLTETQYF. The CDR3 nucleotides read TGTGCCAGCAGCTTAGTTCTGACAGAGACCCAGTACTTC.

The V and J genes are TRBV19 and TRBJ2-4; 8 nucleotides line up with TRBD2. The CDR3 loop spans 17 amino acids. Germline-derived CDR1 and CDR2 are LNHDA and SQIVND (reference sequence). V trimming: 3 bases; J trimming: 0 bases; junction bases outside the gene matches: 7. CDR3 in DNA: TGTGCCAGTAGTATCCAGCGGGGGACACTAGCCAAAAACATTCAGTACTTC. Translation gives CASSIQRGTLAKNIQYF.

This clonotype occurred a few times. The V call is TRBV6-4, the J call TRBJ2-3, with TRBD2 matching 7 bases. CDR1 is MRHNA, CDR2 SNTAGT, per germline. V shed 5 bases, J shed 4 bases, and the junction held 6 bases outside the gene matches. The length of the CDR3 is 14 residues. CDR3 in DNA: TGTGCCAGCAGTAGTCGGGAGGCCGCAGATACGCAGTATTTT. Encoded protein: CASSSREAADTQYF.

The genes are TRBV19 and TRBJ2-1; D possibly corresponds to TRBD2 (5 bases). The CDR3 spans 14 residues. Between the trimmed V and J ends, which lost 3 bases and 7 bases, there was a span of 13 bases. Per germline, CDR1 LNHDA and CDR2 SQIVND (reference sequence). The DNA for the CDR3 is TGTGCCAGTAGTATGTGGGAGATCTCGAATGAGCAGTTCTTC. Protein product: CASSMWEISNEQFF.

This clonotype has a count of ten or more. The chain is built from TRBV4-3 and TRBJ2-6; D remains unclear. This CDR3 has 15 residues. In germline, CDR1 is LGHNA, CDR2 YSLEER. The V gene lost 0 bases and the J gene lost 6 bases, with 9 bases spanning the gap. The CDR3 sequence is CASSQDRSEANVLTF. The DNA for the CDR3 is TGCGCCAGCAGCCAAGATCGCTCGGAGGCCAACGTCCTGACTTTC.

The V gene is TRBV4-1, the J gene TRBJ2-7; D is possibly TRBD1 (5 bases). The germline gives CDR1 MGHRA, CDR2 YSYEKL. Trimming pared 0 bases from V and 5 bases from J, leaving 20 bases between. The CDR3 length is 17 residues. CDR3 amino acids: CASSQDRKTVHPNEQYF. The CDR3 DNA sequence: TGCGCCAGCAGCCAAGATCGGAAGACAGTCCACCCCAACGAGCAGTACTTC.

This clonotype was detected many times. The V and J genes are TRBV5-5 and TRBJ2-7, with TRBD1 matching 7 bases. This CDR3 is 14 amino acids long. The junction had 12 bases not matched to a gene; V was cut back by 6 bases and J by 6 bases. Per the germline V gene, CDR1 is SGHKS and CDR2 is YYEKEE (reference sequence). Written as DNA, the CDR3 is TGTGCCAGCATCCGACAGGGTAATCCCTCCGAGCAGTACTTC. It translates to CASIRQGNPSEQYF.

V gene TRBV18 combines with J gene TRBJ2-3; D is perhaps TRBD1 (6 bases). Germline assignment: CDR1 KGHSH and CDR2 LQKENI. The CDR3 runs to 17 residues. V lost 0 bases and J 1 base, leaving 14 bases between the germline ends. CDR3 region: CASSPPVRGFGTDTQYF. The CDR3 DNA sequence: TGTGCCAGCTCACCACCGGTCAGGGGCTTTGGCACAGATACGCAGTATTTT.

This clonotype appeared many times. The chain recombines TRBV7-2 with TRBJ1-6, with D tentatively TRBD1 (6 bases). The CDR3 has 14 amino acids. Germline V gene lookup returns CDR1 SGHTA and CDR2 FQGNSA. Trimming took 3 bases from V and 8 from J, leaving 11 bases between them. The CDR3 reads CASSLRPGDSPLHF. The CDR3 region has the DNA TGTGCCAGCAGCTTGCGACCAGGGGATTCACCCCTCCACTTT.